This TCR beta chain derives from a study of blood T cells in healthy people across ages. Study information: About one barcoded TCR beta cDNA was captured per two T cells.

It was with a sample-barcoded 5' primer and a J-beta primer mix that a second PCR of roughly 7 to 12 cycles was run. A template-switch adaptor that had 12 random nucleotides put a tag on each cDNA molecule. TCRdb re-analysed the 5' RACE reads in MiXCR, keeping a single row per CDR3 protein. Of 700,000 or so distinct CDR3 sequences listed, around 41% are singletons. Sequences were obtained from blood. This sequence originates from a man at least 80 years old in good health.

CDR3 in amino acids: CASTTPDRGGVADTQYF. CDR3 bases: TGTGCCAGCACCACCCCGGACAGGGGGGGTGTCGCAGATACGCAGTATTTT. The chain recombines TRBV12-3 or TRBV12-4 with TRBJ2-3; 10 nucleotides agree with TRBD1. V lost 7 bases and J lost 4; bases outside the gene matches: 14. The CDR3 has 17 amino acids.